The clone carrying this TCR beta chain was detected many times. No antigen is known for it. This specimen comes from a study of T cells in Graves' hyperthyroidism and ophthalmopathy. The CDR3 consists of 14 residues. Germline V CDR1 and CDR2: SGHTA, FQGNSA. Losses at the gene ends were 6 bases for V and 7 bases for J; bases not matched to a gene: 11. Study results and caveats: Most thyroid-expanded clonotypes above 0.001 were also found in blood.

The CDR3 regions of TCR beta were amplified from RNA transcripts. Initially, a first-round RT-PCR of the TCR CDR3 employed the HTBI primer set. MiXCR was run by TCRdb on the multiplex PCR reads, yielding one entry per CDR3 protein. The data contain roughly 400,000 distinct CDR3 sequences, roughly 13% of them singletons. Clinical Activity Scores of at least 3, NOSPECS grades of at least 4 and durations under 3 months characterized ophthalmopathy patients. It was uncontrolled infection, other autoimmune disease, pregnancy or lactation that excluded patients. The diagnostic basis comprised clinical symptoms, serum thyroxine and TRAb, thyroid ultrasound and orbital computed tomography.

The specimen was blood. The chain links TRBV7-2 to TRBJ2-7; 8 bases agree with TRBD1. The sequence was collected from a man aged 45-60 years with Graves' ophthalmopathy. In DNA form, the CDR3 reads TGTGCCAGCAGTCGTGCGTCAGGGGGCTTTGAGCAGTACTTC. Translation gives CASSRASGGFEQYF.